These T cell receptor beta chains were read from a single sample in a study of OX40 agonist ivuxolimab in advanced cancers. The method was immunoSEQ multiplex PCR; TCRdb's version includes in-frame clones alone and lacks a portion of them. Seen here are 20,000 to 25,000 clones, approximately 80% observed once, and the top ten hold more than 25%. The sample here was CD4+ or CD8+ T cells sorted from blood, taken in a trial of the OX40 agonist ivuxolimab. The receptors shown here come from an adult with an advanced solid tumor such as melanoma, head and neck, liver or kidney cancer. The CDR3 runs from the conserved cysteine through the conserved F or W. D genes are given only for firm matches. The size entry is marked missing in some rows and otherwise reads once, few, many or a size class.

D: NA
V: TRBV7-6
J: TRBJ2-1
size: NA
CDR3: CASSLSDSPYNEQFF
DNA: TGTGCCAGCAGCTTGTCAGACTCGCCCTACAATGAGCAGTTCTTC

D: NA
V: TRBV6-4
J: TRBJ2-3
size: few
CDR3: CASSELADSTDTQYF
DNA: TGTGCCAGCAGTGAACTAGCTGATAGCACAGATACGCAGTATTTT

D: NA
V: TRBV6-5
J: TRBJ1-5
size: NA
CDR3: CASSYSGGGNQPQHF
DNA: TGTGCCAGCAGTTACTCCGGGGGTGGCAATCAGCCCCAGCATTTT

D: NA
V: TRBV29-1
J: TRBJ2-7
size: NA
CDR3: CSVEGQQSYEQYF
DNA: TGCAGCGTTGAGGGCCAACAATCCTACGAGCAGTACTTC

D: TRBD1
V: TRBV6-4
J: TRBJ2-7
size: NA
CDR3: CASSEAPGGVNEQYF
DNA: TGTGCCAGCAGTGAAGCGCCAGGGGGTGTCAACGAGCAGTACTTC

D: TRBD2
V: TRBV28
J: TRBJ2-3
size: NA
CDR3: CASTRSPTSGRLGDTQYF
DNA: TGTGCCAGCACCCGATCTCCAACTAGCGGGAGGTTGGGAGATACGCAGTATTTT

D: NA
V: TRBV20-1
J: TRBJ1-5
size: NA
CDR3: CSAREYEPQHF
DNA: TGCAGTGCTAGAGAGTACGAGCCCCAGCATTTT

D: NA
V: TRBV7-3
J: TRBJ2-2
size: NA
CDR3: CASSLLSYTGELFF
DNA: TGTGCCAGCAGCTTACTCTCCTACACCGGGGAGCTGTTTTTT

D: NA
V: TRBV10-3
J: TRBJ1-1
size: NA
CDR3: CAISDPFFVEMNTEAFF
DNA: TGTGCCATCAGTGATCCGTTTTTTGTGGAGATGAACACTGAAGCTTTCTTT

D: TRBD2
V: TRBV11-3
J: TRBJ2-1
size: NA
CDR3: CASSLPSGTEITDEQFF
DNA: TGTGCCAGCAGCTTACCTAGCGGGACCGAGATTACCGATGAGCAGTTCTTC

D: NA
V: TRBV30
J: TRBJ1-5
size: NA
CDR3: CACQSDSPNQPQHF
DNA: TGTGCCTGCCAGTCCGACAGTCCCAATCAGCCCCAGCATTTT

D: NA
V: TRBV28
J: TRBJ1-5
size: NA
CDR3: CASSLLGSNQPQHF
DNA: TGTGCCAGCAGTTTACTCGGCAGTAATCAGCCCCAGCATTTT

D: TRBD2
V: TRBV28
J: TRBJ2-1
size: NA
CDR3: CASSLGLAGGSYNEQFF
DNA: TGTGCCAGCAGTTTAGGACTAGCGGGAGGTTCCTACAATGAGCAGTTCTTC

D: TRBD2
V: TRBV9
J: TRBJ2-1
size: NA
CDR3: CASSVAGGRGGSYNEQFF
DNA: TGTGCCAGCAGCGTAGCTGGCGGGAGGGGGGGCTCCTACAATGAGCAGTTCTTC

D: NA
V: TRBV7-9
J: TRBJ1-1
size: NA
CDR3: CASSSRALAEAFF
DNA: TGTGCCAGCAGCAGTAGGGCTTTAGCTGAAGCTTTCTTT

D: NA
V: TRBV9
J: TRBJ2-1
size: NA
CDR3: CASSVATGQAEQFF
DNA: TGTGCCAGCAGCGTAGCTACGGGGCAGGCTGAGCAGTTCTTC

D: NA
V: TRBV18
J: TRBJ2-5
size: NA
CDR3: CASSPAGGGSLVAQYF
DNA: TGTGCCAGCTCACCAGCTGGCGGGGGCTCGTTGGTGGCCCAGTACTTC

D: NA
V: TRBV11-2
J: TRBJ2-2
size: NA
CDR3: CASSLVFGRMAGELFF
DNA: TGTGCCAGCAGCTTAGTATTTGGGAGGATGGCCGGGGAGCTGTTTTTT

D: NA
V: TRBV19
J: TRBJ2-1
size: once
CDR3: CASSSRRAHNEQFF
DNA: TGTGCCAGTAGTAGTCGCAGGGCGCACAATGAGCAGTTCTTC

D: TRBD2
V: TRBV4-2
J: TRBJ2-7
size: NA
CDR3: CASSLRLAGDYEQYF
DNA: TGTGCCAGCAGCTTGCGACTAGCGGGAGACTACGAGCAGTACTTC

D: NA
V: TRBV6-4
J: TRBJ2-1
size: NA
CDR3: CASSPTRYNEQFF
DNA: TGTGCCAGCAGTCCTACTAGATACAATGAGCAGTTCTTC

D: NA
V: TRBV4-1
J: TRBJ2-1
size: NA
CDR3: CASSQEAGVGWDEQFF
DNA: TGCGCCAGCAGCCAAGAGGCAGGGGTGGGTTGGGATGAGCAGTTCTTC

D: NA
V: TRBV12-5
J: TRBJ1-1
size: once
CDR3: CASGLGEMNTEAFF
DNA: TGTGCTAGTGGTTTGGGGGAAATGAACACTGAAGCTTTCTTT

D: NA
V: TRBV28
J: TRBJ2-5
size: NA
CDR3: CASSLIPRQGKTQYF
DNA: TGTGCCAGCAGTTTAATTCCTCGGCAGGGGAAGACCCAGTACTTC

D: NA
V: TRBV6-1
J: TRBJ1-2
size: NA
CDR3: CASTNREPYGYTF
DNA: TGTGCCAGCACTAACAGGGAACCCTATGGCTACACCTTC

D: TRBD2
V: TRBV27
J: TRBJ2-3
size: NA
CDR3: CASRGRADTQYF
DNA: TGTGCCAGCAGGGGGAGGGCGGATACGCAGTATTTT

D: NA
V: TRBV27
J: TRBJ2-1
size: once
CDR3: CASSLTGPTNNEQFF
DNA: TGTGCCAGCAGTTTAACCGGACCTACCAACAATGAGCAGTTCTTC

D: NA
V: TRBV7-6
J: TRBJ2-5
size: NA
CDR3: CASSPNGETQYF
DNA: TGTGCCAGCAGCCCAAATGGAGAGACCCAGTACTTC

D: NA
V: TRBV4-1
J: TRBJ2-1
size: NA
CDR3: CASSQDGTTLYNEQFF
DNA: TGCGCCAGCAGCCAAGATGGGACCACCCTCTACAATGAGCAGTTCTTC

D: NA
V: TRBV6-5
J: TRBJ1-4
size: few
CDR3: CASSSGHSANEKLFF
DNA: TGTGCCAGCAGTTCGGGACATTCGGCTAATGAAAAACTGTTTTTT

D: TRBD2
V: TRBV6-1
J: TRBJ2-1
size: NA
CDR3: CASSDLSGRGNEQFF
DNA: TGTGCCAGCAGTGACCTTAGCGGGAGGGGAAATGAGCAGTTCTTC